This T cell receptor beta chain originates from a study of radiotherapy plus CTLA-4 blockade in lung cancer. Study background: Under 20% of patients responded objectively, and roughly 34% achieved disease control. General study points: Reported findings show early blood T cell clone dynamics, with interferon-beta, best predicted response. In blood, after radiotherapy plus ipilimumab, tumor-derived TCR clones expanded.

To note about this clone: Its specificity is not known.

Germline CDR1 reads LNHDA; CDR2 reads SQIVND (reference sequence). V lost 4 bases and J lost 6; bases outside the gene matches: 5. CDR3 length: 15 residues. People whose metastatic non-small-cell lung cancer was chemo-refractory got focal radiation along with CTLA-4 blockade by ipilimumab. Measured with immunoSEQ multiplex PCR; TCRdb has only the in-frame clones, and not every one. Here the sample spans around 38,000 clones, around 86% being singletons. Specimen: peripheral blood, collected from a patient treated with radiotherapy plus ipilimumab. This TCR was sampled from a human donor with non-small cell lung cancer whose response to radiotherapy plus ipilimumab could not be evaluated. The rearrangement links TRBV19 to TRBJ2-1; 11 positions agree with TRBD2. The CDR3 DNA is TGTGCCAGTAGTAAACTAGCGGGAGAAATCAATGAGCAGTTCTTC. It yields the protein CASSKLAGEINEQFF.